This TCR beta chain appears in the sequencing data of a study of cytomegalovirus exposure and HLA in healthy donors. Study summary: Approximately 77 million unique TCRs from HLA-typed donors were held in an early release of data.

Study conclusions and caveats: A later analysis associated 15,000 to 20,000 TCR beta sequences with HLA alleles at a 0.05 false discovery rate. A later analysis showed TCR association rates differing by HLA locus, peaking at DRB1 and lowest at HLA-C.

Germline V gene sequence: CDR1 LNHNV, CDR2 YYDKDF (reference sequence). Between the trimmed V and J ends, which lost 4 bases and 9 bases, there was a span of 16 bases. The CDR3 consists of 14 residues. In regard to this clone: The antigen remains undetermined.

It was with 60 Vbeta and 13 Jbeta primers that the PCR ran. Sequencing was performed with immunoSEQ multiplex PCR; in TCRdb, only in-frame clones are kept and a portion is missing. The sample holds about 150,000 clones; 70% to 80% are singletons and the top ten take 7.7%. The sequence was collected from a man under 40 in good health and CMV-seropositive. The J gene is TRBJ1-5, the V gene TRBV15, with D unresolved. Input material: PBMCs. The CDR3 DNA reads TGTGCCACCAGCAAGGGAGGCGGCCCCTCGCCCCAGCATTTT. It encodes CATSKGGGPSPQHF.